The present TCR beta chain was sequenced within a study of T cells in narcolepsy. Points from the study as a whole: HCRT-specific and TRIB2-specific autoreactive clonotypes appeared among same-patient CSF and blood CD4+ clonotypes.

The table lists this clone with a few counts. Its antigen is unidentified. Clones were sequenced by immunoSEQ multiplex PCR, and TCRdb holds only the in-frame ones, with some missing. Altogether about 40,000 clones are present, around 89% being singletons, with the ten largest covering roughly 1.3%. The V end was cut by 5 bases, the J end by 3 bases, with 17 bases between. This CDR3 contains 16 residues. Germline assignment: CDR1 LNHDA and CDR2 SQIVND (reference sequence). Sequencing was performed on CD45RA- memory CD4+ T cells from PBMCs. This receptor was taken from a human donor with narcolepsy. The chain combines TRBV19 with TRBJ1-3, with D perhaps TRBD1 (5 bases). CDR3 in DNA: TGTGCCAGTAGTGCCTGGGCCGGGACCCATGGAAACACCATATATTTT. Its translation: CASSAWAGTHGNTIYF. Full variable domain (remainder filled in from reference TRBV19 and TRBJ1-3): DGGITQSPKYLFRKEGQNVTLSCEQNLNHDAMYWYRQDPGQGLRLIYYSQIVNDFQKGDIAEGYSVSREKKESFPLTVTSAQKNPTAFYLCASSAWAGTHGNTIYFGEGSWLTVV.